These 19 T cell receptor beta chains originate from one sample sequenced in a study of Graves' ophthalmopathy and Graves' hyperthyroidism. The authors amplified TCR beta CDR3 regions, and they did so from RNA transcripts for repertoire sequencing. RT-PCR with HTBI primers came first, then second-round multiplex PCR. TCRdb passed the multiplex PCR reads through MiXCR, listing each CDR3 protein once. The repertoire holds about 220,000 distinct CDR3 sequences, with about a fifth as singletons. The sequencing input was peripheral blood. The receptors originated from a woman between 45 and 60 years old with Graves' ophthalmopathy.

This clonotype was seen repeatedly, ten times or more. The V call is TRBV3-1, the J call TRBJ1-1, with a possible D match to TRBD1 (6 bases). Trimming took off 0 bases at V and 3 bases at J, with 14 bases between the two ends. Germline CDR1 is LGHDT and CDR2 is YNNKEL (reference sequence). The CDR3 loop spans 16 amino acids. The CDR3 spells CASSQDWGGKDTEAFF. Written as DNA, the CDR3 is TGTGCCAGCAGCCAAGATTGGGGGGGCAAGGACACTGAAGCTTTCTTT.

Ten or more counts support this clonotype. The chain carries TRBV27 and TRBJ2-5; D is undetermined. The germline V gene has CDR1 MNHEY and CDR2 SMNVEV (reference sequence). V was cut by 5 bases and J by 5 bases, with 15 bases left in between. The CDR3 totals 14 residues. CDR3 in amino acids: CASSARWTVETQYF. CDR3 nucleotides: TGTGCCAGCAGTGCCCGCTGGACCGTGGAGACCCAGTACTTC.

This clonotype was counted many times. The chain carries TRBV19 and TRBJ1-2; D possibly corresponds to TRBD1 (5 bases). The V gene lost 7 bases and the J gene lost 4 bases, with 7 bases spanning the gap. The germline CDR1 and CDR2 sequences are LNHDA and SQIVND (reference sequence). The CDR3 is 11 amino acids. CDR3 sequence (DNA): TGTGCCAGTAAACAGGCCTATGGCTACACCTTC. This codes for CASKQAYGYTF.

The chain employs TRBV12-3 or TRBV12-4 and TRBJ1-5; D might be TRBD1 (5 bases). V was cut by 3 bases and J by 4 bases, with 13 bases left in between. This CDR3 contains 15 residues. CDR3: CASSFGQGRNQPQHF. In DNA form, the CDR3 reads TGTGCCAGCAGTTTCGGGCAGGGCAGAAATCAGCCCCAGCATTTT.

The chain employs TRBV7-2 and TRBJ1-1; D uncertain. V lost 1 base, J lost 9 bases, and 9 bases lay in between. The CDR3 is 12 amino acids. Per germline, CDR1 SGHTA and CDR2 FQGNSA. The CDR3 loop is CASSLDPPKAFF. The CDR3 nucleotides are TGTGCCAGCAGCTTAGACCCCCCGAAAGCTTTCTTT.

This clonotype was recorded at least ten times. The chain has TRBV12-3 or TRBV12-4 and TRBJ2-2, with a weak D call TRBD2 (5 bases). Trimming removed 6 bases from V and 6 bases from J, with 8 bases in between. This CDR3 contains 12 residues. The CDR3 is CASRASSGELFF. The CDR3, as DNA: TGTGCCAGCAGGGCTAGCTCCGGGGAGCTGTTTTTT.

Ten or more counts support this clonotype. The chain combines TRBV7-2 with TRBJ2-5; TRBD2 is a possible D gene (5 bases). Deletions cut 5 bases from V and 0 bases from J, with 10 bases between. Germline CDR1 SGHTA, CDR2 FQGNSA. CDR3 length: 14 amino acids. The CDR3 loop is CASSRSGNQETQYF. The CDR3 DNA is TGTGCCAGCAGCCGTTCCGGGAACCAAGAGACCCAGTACTTC.

At least ten counts were recorded for this clonotype. CDR3: CASSLSRMSYEQYF. CDR3 DNA sequence: TGTGCCAGCAGTTTATCCAGGATGTCCTACGAGCAGTACTTC. The chain combines TRBV28 with TRBJ2-7; D remains unclear. Germline V gene lookup returns CDR1 MDHEN and CDR2 SYDVKM. The V end lost 1 base, the J end lost 1 base, and 8 bases lay between the germline ends. The CDR3 sequence is 14 residues long.

There are many counts of this clonotype. The chain couples TRBV14 to TRBJ2-7; no clear D gene. The length of the CDR3 is 13 residues. CDR1 and CDR2 from the germline V gene are SGHDN and FVKESK. V lost 1 base and J lost 3, with 7 bases in between. CDR3 region: CASSQGTRYEQYF. The CDR3 region has the DNA TGTGCCAGCAGCCAAGGGACCCGCTACGAGCAGTACTTC.

The V call is TRBV30, the J call TRBJ2-7; D remains unclear. This CDR3 comprises 12 residues. Between the trimmed V and J ends, which lost 0 bases and 3 bases, there was a span of 6 bases. The germline V gene has CDR1 GTSNPN and CDR2 SVGIG (reference sequence). DNA of the CDR3: TGTGCCTGGAGTGTAGTAGACTACGAGCAGTACTTC. This gives the protein CAWSVVDYEQYF.

This clonotype was detected ten times or more. The chain joins TRBV28 to TRBJ1-1, with D possibly matching TRBD1 (5 bases). Germline V gene data show CDR1 as MDHEN and CDR2 as SYDVKM. Between the trimmed V and J ends, which lost 7 bases and 4 bases, there was a span of 22 bases. The length of the CDR3 is 16 residues. The CDR3 here is CASTLSVGAGGTEAFF. The CDR3 DNA sequence: TGTGCCAGCACTCTCTCTGTGGGCGCCGGGGGCACTGAAGCTTTCTTT.

This clonotype appeared many times. The V call is TRBV6-5, the J call TRBJ1-1; D is uncertain. CDR1 MNHEY and CDR2 SVGAGI come from the germline V gene. The V end lost 6 bases, the J end lost 4 bases, and 12 bases lay between the germline ends. This CDR3 spans 13 amino acids. This chain's CDR3 is CASSLIPSTEAFF. The DNA of the CDR3 is TGTGCCAGCAGCTTGATTCCGAGCACTGAAGCTTTCTTT.

At least ten counts were recorded for this clonotype. The gene calls are TRBV12-3 or TRBV12-4 and TRBJ2-7; TRBD1 might be the D (6 bases). This CDR3 is 16 amino acids long. Trimming took 8 bases from V and 5 from J, leaving 25 bases between them. CDR3 protein: CASSPVGDTRRDEQYF. The DNA for the CDR3 is TGTGCCAGCTCCCCCGTCGGGGACACCCGACGCGACGAGCAGTACTTC.

The chain carries TRBV7-8 and TRBJ2-5, with 8 bases fitting TRBD2. The CDR3 has 14 amino acids. Germline loops: CDR1 SGHVS, CDR2 FQNEAQ. Trimming removed 5 bases from V and 5 bases from J; junction bases left unmatched: 7. The CDR3 reads CASSEGGGRETQYF. The CDR3 DNA reads as TGTGCCAGCAGCGAAGGTGGCGGGAGGGAGACCCAGTACTTC.

This clonotype was counted many times. J is TRBJ2-6 and V is TRBV27; 8 bases are a match to TRBD1. Germline V gene lookup returns CDR1 MNHEY and CDR2 SMNVEV (reference sequence). The CDR3 extends over 17 amino acids. The V and J ends lost 3 bases and 2 bases, in that order; junction bases with no gene match: 6. CDR3 sequence (DNA): TGTGCCAGCAGTTTGTGGCAGGGGGCCCCTGGGGCCAACGTCCTGACTTTC. Translation gives CASSLWQGAPGANVLTF.

This clonotype was recorded many times. The chain carries TRBV28 and TRBJ1-1; TRBD1 might be the D (6 bases). In germline, CDR1 is MDHEN, CDR2 SYDVKM. The CDR3 extends over 12 amino acids. Trimming removed 5 bases from V and 8 bases from J, with 12 bases in between. The CDR3 spells CASSRGWSEAFF. The CDR3 DNA reads as TGTGCCAGCAGTAGGGGGTGGTCGGAAGCTTTCTTT. Full variable domain (rest looked up from reference TRBV28 and TRBJ1-1): DVKVTQSSRYLVKRTGEKVFLECVQDMDHENMFWYRQDPGLGLRLIYFSYDVKMKEKGDIPEGYSVSREKKERFSLILESASTNQTSMYLCASSRGWSEAFFGQGTRLTVV.

V usage is TRBV20-1 and J usage is TRBJ2-2; TRBD2 aligns across 9 bases. V shed 0 bases and J 6 bases; nucleotides not matched to a gene: 5. This CDR3 is built from 15 residues. Germline assignment: CDR1 DFQATT and CDR2 SNEGSKA (reference sequence). As DNA, the CDR3 is TGCAGTGCTAGAGAAATAGCGGGAGCTTCCGGGGAGCTGTTTTTT. This gives the protein CSAREIAGASGELFF.

The chain is built from TRBV30 and TRBJ2-7; tentatively, D is TRBD1 (5 bases). Trimming stripped 6 bases from V and 0 bases from J, with 9 bases between. Germline loops: CDR1 GTSNPN, CDR2 SVGIG (reference sequence). The CDR3 loop spans 12 amino acids. DNA for the CDR3: TGTGCCTGTGCGGACAACTCCTACGAGCAGTACTTC. It specifies CACADNSYEQYF.

In its sample, this clonotype was seen many times. The chain uses TRBV5-1 and TRBJ1-1; 7 bases are shared with TRBD1. V lost 0 bases and J lost 0; bases outside the gene matches: 5. The CDR3 length is 16 residues. Per germline, CDR1 SGHRS and CDR2 YFSETQ. Written as DNA, the CDR3 is TGCGCCAGCAGCTTGGACGGACAGGAGATGAACACTGAAGCTTTCTTT. Translated: CASSLDGQEMNTEAFF.